This entry lists 26 T cell receptor beta chains sequenced from one sample in a study of blood T cell repertoires in COVID-19. Some clones are missing from TCRdb's copy, which holds only in-frame ones; the method was immunoSEQ multiplex PCR. The profile shows roughly 400,000 clones, roughly 88% of them singletons. The specimen was PBMCs or T cells enriched from blood (not recorded which). These receptors came from a woman aged 18 to 35 who had been exposed to COVID-19.

V usage is TRBV6-5 and J usage is TRBJ2-7; tentatively, D is TRBD1 (5 bases). The CDR3 spans 13 residues. Per germline, CDR1 MNHEY and CDR2 SVGAGI. V was shortened by 3 bases and J by 2 bases, with 8 bases between the two germline ends. This CDR3 is CASSYGAAYEQYF. In nucleotides, the CDR3 is TGTGCCAGCAGTTATGGGGCAGCCTACGAGCAGTACTTC.

J is TRBJ1-1 and V is TRBV5-1, with 11 bases that match TRBD1. V dropped 3 bases and J dropped 7; count of bases not matched to a gene: 2. The CDR3 is 13 amino acids. CDR1 is SGHRS and CDR2 is YFSETQ in the germline V gene. The CDR3 nucleotides read TGCGCCAGCAGCTCGGACAGGGGGCATGAAGCTTTCTTT. Protein product: CASSSDRGHEAFF.

The chain recombines TRBV30 with TRBJ1-5; TRBD1 matches at 10 bases. Germline-derived CDR1 and CDR2 are GTSNPN and SVGIG (reference sequence). Trimming removed 0 bases from V and 4 bases from J; junction bases left unmatched: 3. This CDR3 is built from 15 residues. In DNA, the CDR3 is TGTGCCTGGAGTGTACGGGACAGGGGTAATCAGCCCCAGCATTTT. It is translated as CAWSVRDRGNQPQHF.

The chain combines TRBV19 with TRBJ2-7, with 7 bases aligning to TRBD2. The V gene end was trimmed by 2 bases and the J gene end by 6 bases; junction bases not matched to a gene: 10. The CDR3 contains 15 residues. CDR1 is LNHDA, CDR2 SQIVND, per germline (reference sequence). CDR3 residues: CASSISGTIVSEQYF. CDR3 nucleotide sequence: TGTGCCAGTAGTATAAGCGGGACTATCGTCTCCGAGCAGTACTTC.

This sequence joins TRBV1 and TRBJ1-2; the table's D gene call, TRBD1, was not cross checked with the DNA. TRBV1 is a documented pseudogene. The CDR3 is made up of 16 amino acids. In DNA, the CDR3 is TGCACCAGCAGCCACCACACCAGGGGGCCAAACTATGGCTACACCTTC. The encoded protein is CTSSHHTRGPNYGYTF.

This clone was seen only once. The chain combines TRBV5-1 with TRBJ1-4, with TRBD1 matching 9 bases. This CDR3 comprises 17 residues. The germline V gene has CDR1 SGHRS and CDR2 YFSETQ. The junction had 7 bases not matched to a gene; V was cut back by 3 bases and J by 1 base. The CDR3 reads CASSSAGTGRTNEKLFF. The CDR3 nucleotides read TGCGCCAGCAGCTCAGCCGGGACAGGGAGAACTAATGAAAAACTGTTTTTT. The complete variable domain, with remaining parts taken from reference TRBV5-1 and TRBJ1-4, reads KAGVTQTPRYLIKTRGQQVTLSCSPISGHRSVSWYQQTPGQGLQFLFEYFSETQRNKGNFPGRFSGRQFSNSRSEMNVSTLELGDSALYLCASSSAGTGRTNEKLFFGSGTQLSVL.

The chain links TRBV6-5 to TRBJ1-2, with 7 bases that match TRBD1. Germline CDR1 reads MNHEY; CDR2 reads SVGAGI. The CDR3 spans 14 residues. V lost 4 bases to trimming and J lost 8 bases; unmatched junction nucleotides: 10. The CDR3 spells CASSSGQVVDGYTF. The CDR3 nucleotides read TGTGCCAGCAGTTCAGGACAGGTCGTTGACGGCTACACCTTC.

This sequence joins TRBV2 and TRBJ2-7, with D possibly being TRBD1 (6 bases). Trimming cost V 5 bases and J 1 base, with 12 bases left between them. CDR3 size: 14 residues. Germline CDR1 reads SNHLY; CDR2 reads FYNNEI. The CDR3 region has the DNA TGTGCCAGCAGTAGGACAGCCCCATCCTACGAGCAGTACTTC. It yields the protein CASSRTAPSYEQYF.

The V gene is TRBV5-6, the J gene TRBJ2-7; TRBD2 matches at 7 bases. The V segment lost 4 bases and the J segment 3 bases; nucleotides outside the gene matches: 10. The CDR3 has 15 residues. Germline loops: CDR1 SGHDT, CDR2 YYEEEE. The CDR3 DNA reads TGTGCCAGCAGCCCAAACGGACTAGGGAGCTACGAGCAGTACTTC. Translation: CASSPNGLGSYEQYF.

This sequence joins TRBV12-3 or TRBV12-4 and TRBJ1-2, with a tentative D call TRBD1 (5 bases). V was trimmed by 5 bases and J by 2 bases, leaving 9 bases between them. The CDR3 is made up of 13 amino acids. The CDR3 sequence is CASSATVNYGYTF. The CDR3 nucleotides are TGTGCCAGCAGTGCGACAGTCAACTATGGCTACACCTTC.

The V and J genes are TRBV4-1 and TRBJ2-3; D is uncertain. From germline, CDR1 is MGHRA and CDR2 YSYEKL. V was shortened by 1 base and J by 2 bases, with 10 bases between the two germline ends. The CDR3 totals 15 residues. Here the CDR3 DNA reads TGCGCCAGCAGCCAAGTATTGTCCCTCACAGATACGCAGTATTTT. It encodes CASSQVLSLTDTQYF.

In its sample, this clone was seen once. V usage is TRBV5-1 and J usage is TRBJ2-1, with 13 bases fitting TRBD2. CDR1 is SGHRS and CDR2 is YFSETQ in the germline V gene. Germline trimming cut 5 bases from V and 7 bases from J; bases unmatched to any gene: 9. This CDR3 is 16 amino acids long. CDR3 sequence: CASRKDGTSGNNEQFF. CDR3 nucleotides: TGCGCCAGCAGGAAGGACGGGACTAGCGGGAATAATGAGCAGTTCTTC. Based on the CDR3 plus reference TRBV5-1 and TRBJ2-1, the full variable domain is KAGVTQTPRYLIKTRGQQVTLSCSPISGHRSVSWYQQTPGQGLQFLFEYFSETQRNKGNFPGRFSGRQFSNSRSEMNVSTLELGDSALYLCASRKDGTSGNNEQFFGPGTRLTVL.

This rearrangement joins TRBV15 to TRBJ2-5; possibly TRBD1 for D (5 bases). In germline, CDR1 is LNHNV, CDR2 YYDKDF (reference sequence). The V and J ends lost 1 base and 0 bases respectively, with 9 bases between them. The CDR3 spans 15 residues. CDR3 nucleotide sequence: TGTGCCACCAGCAGAGCGGTGGGGCACCAAGAGACCCAGTACTTC. Protein sequence: CATSRAVGHQETQYF.

The CDR3 DNA follows: TGTGCCAGCAGCGCACTAGACCGCCGGTCATTCTCTGGAAACACCATATATTTT. Its protein is CASSALDRRSFSGNTIYF. The V and J genes are TRBV9 and TRBJ1-3, with D unresolved. Per the germline V gene, CDR1 is SGDLS and CDR2 is YYNGEE. The V end was cut by 3 bases, the J end by 0 bases, with 19 bases between. This CDR3 comprises 18 residues.

There are a few counts of this clone. The V gene is TRBV7-8, the J gene TRBJ1-4, with 7 bases lining up with TRBD1. Germline CDR1 is SGHVS and CDR2 is FQNEAQ. CDR3 size: 21 residues. Germline trimming cut 1 base from V and 3 bases from J; bases unmatched to any gene: 20. DNA of the CDR3: TGTGCCAGCAGCTTAGTACAAGCCCCCGGGACAGCATATTTAGCTAATGAAAAACTGTTTTTT. It specifies CASSLVQAPGTAYLANEKLFF.

This chain connects TRBV11-3 to TRBJ2-2, with 12 bases that match TRBD1. The V gene's germline CDR1 is SGHNT and CDR2 YENEEA. V dropped 5 bases and J dropped 0; count of bases not matched to a gene: 4. This CDR3 spans 17 amino acids. The CDR3 loop is CASSPGTGGANTGELFF. The CDR3 DNA follows: TGTGCCAGCAGCCCCGGGACAGGGGGCGCGAACACCGGGGAGCTGTTTTTT.

The gene calls are TRBV9 and TRBJ2-5; 12 positions agree with TRBD2. This CDR3 spans 18 amino acids. Germline V lookup: CDR1 SGDLS, CDR2 YYNGEE. V shed 3 bases and J 0 bases; nucleotides not matched to a gene: 9. The CDR3 nucleotides are TGTGCCAGCAGCGCCTCCCGGACTAGCGGGGTTTACCAAGAGACCCAGTACTTC. It is translated as CASSASRTSGVYQETQYF.

J is TRBJ2-5 and V is TRBV7-9, with D possibly TRBD2 on 6 matching bases. Germline lookup yields CDR1 SEHNR and CDR2 FQNEAQ (reference sequence). This CDR3 region has 15 residues. V lost 7 bases, J lost 2 bases, and 17 bases lay in between. The CDR3 reads CASTHVLGGQETQYF. CDR3 coding DNA: TGTGCCAGCACCCACGTTTTGGGGGGACAAGAGACCCAGTACTTC.

The rearrangement joins TRBV9 to TRBJ2-6; no clear D gene. Trimming shortened V by 0 bases and J by 0 bases, and 7 bases separated the two germline ends. Germline V gene data show CDR1 as SGDLS and CDR2 as YYNGEE. The CDR3 covers 16 residues. The CDR3, as DNA: TGTGCCAGCAGCGTAGAAGAGATCTCTGGGGCCAACGTCCTGACTTTC. Residues: CASSVEEISGANVLTF.

This chain links TRBV27 with TRBJ1-5; D perhaps matches TRBD1 (6 bases). Per germline, CDR1 MNHEY and CDR2 SMNVEV (reference sequence). Trimming shortened V by 10 bases and J by 7 bases, and 17 bases separated the two germline ends. The CDR3 runs 13 residues. The CDR3 spells CATALSDRQPQHF. For the CDR3, the DNA is TGTGCCACCGCACTGTCAGACAGGCAGCCCCAGCATTTT.

This sequence joins TRBV7-9 and TRBJ2-2, with D possibly matching TRBD2 (6 bases). Trimming removed 2 bases at V and 2 bases at J, with 12 bases between. The CDR3 is 16 residues long. Germline lookup yields CDR1 SEHNR and CDR2 FQNEAQ (reference sequence). The CDR3 here is CASSLSGGTNTGELFF. Here the CDR3 DNA reads TGTGCCAGCAGCTTATCTGGCGGGACTAACACCGGGGAGCTGTTTTTT.

The genes are TRBV9 and TRBJ1-2; D unresolved. The CDR3 sequence is 14 residues long. CDR1 and CDR2 from the germline V gene are SGDLS and YYNGEE. V lost 0 bases to trimming and J lost 7 bases, with 13 bases between them. The CDR3 DNA is TGTGCCAGCAGCGTAGGATTGGCGGGTCTTGGCTACACCTTC. It specifies CASSVGLAGLGYTF.

This chain uses TRBV28 with TRBJ2-7; D might be TRBD1 (6 bases). Germline V gene lookup returns CDR1 MDHEN and CDR2 SYDVKM. The CDR3 consists of 13 residues. Between the trimmed V and J ends, which lost 3 bases and 2 bases, there was a span of 8 bases. CDR3 residues: CASSLRGTYEQYF. The DNA for the CDR3 is TGTGCCAGCAGTTTGAGGGGGACCTACGAGCAGTACTTC.

The gene calls are TRBV19 and TRBJ2-3; 8 positions match TRBD1. CDR1 and CDR2 (germline): LNHDA, SQIVND (reference sequence). This CDR3 is 15 amino acids long. V lost 3 bases and J lost 1; bases outside the gene matches: 3. CDR3 sequence: CASSMQGAGTDTQYF. CDR3 coding DNA: TGTGCCAGTAGTATGCAGGGGGCTGGCACAGATACGCAGTATTTT.

This chain joins TRBV7-9 and TRBJ2-7, with D perhaps TRBD1 (5 bases). CDR1 is SEHNR and CDR2 is FQNEAQ in the germline V gene (reference sequence). This CDR3 is built from 12 residues. Trimming removed 5 bases from V and 4 bases from J, with 9 bases in between. CDR3: CASSEDKYEQYF. The DNA of the CDR3 is TGTGCCAGCAGCGAGGACAAGTACGAGCAGTACTTC. Together with reference TRBV7-9 and TRBJ2-7, the CDR3 gives the full variable domain: DTGVSQNPRHKITKRGQNVTFRCDPISEHNRLYWYRQTLGQGPEFLTYFQNEAQLEKSRLLSDRFSAERPKGSFSTLEIQRTEQGDSAMYLCASSEDKYEQYFGPGTRLTVT.

The J gene is TRBJ1-3, the V gene TRBV28, with no clear D. This CDR3 is built from 12 residues. Trimming pared 3 bases from V and 8 bases from J, leaving 8 bases between. From germline, CDR1 is MDHEN and CDR2 SYDVKM. In nucleotides, the CDR3 is TGTGCCAGCAGTTTGGTAGGAGACACCATATATTTT. It encodes CASSLVGDTIYF.